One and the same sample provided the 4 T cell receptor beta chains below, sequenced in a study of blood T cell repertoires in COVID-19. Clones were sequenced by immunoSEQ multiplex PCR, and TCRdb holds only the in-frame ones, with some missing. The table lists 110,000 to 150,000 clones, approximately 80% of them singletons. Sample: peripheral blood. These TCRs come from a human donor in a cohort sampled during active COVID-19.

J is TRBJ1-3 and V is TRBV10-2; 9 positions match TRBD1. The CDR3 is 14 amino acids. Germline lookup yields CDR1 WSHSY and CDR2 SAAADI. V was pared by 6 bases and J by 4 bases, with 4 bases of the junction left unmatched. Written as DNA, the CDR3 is TGCGCCAGCAGCGAACAGGGGGCGGGAAACACCATATATTTT. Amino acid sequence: CASSEQGAGNTIYF.

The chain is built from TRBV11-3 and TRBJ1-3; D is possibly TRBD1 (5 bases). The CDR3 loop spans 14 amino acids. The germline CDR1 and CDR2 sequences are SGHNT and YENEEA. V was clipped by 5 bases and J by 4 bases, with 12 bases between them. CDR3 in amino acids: CASSPVGAGNTIYF. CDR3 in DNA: TGTGCCAGCAGCCCTGTTGGGGCGGGAAACACCATATATTTT.

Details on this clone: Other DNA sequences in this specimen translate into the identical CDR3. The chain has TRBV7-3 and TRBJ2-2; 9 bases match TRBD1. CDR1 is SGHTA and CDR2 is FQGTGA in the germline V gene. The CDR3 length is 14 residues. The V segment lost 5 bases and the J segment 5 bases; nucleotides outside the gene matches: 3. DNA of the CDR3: TGTGCCAGCAGCCCGGGACAGGGAACCGGGGAGCTGTTTTTT. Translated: CASSPGQGTGELFF.

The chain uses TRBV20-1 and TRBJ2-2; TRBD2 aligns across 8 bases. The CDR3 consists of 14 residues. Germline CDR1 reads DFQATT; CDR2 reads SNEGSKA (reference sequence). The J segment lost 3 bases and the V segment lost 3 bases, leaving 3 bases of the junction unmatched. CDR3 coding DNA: TGCAGTGCTAGTCGGGGGGGCCACACCGGGGAGCTGTTTTTT. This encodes CSASRGGHTGELFF.